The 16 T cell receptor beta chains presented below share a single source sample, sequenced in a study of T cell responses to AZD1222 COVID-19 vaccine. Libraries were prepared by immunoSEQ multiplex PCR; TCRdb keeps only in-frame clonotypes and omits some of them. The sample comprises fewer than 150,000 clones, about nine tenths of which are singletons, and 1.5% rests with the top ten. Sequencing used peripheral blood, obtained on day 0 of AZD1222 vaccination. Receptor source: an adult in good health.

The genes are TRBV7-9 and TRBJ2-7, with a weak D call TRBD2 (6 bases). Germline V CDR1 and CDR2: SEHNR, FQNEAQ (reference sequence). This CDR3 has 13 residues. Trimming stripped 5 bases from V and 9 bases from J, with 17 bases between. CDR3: CASSPGGPGGQYF. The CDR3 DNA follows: TGTGCCAGCAGCCCTGGGGGACCCGGGGGGCAGTACTTC. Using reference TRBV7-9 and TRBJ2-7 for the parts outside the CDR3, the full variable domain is DTGVSQNPRHKITKRGQNVTFRCDPISEHNRLYWYRQTLGQGPEFLTYFQNEAQLEKSRLLSDRFSAERPKGSFSTLEIQRTEQGDSAMYLCASSPGGPGGQYFGPGTRLTVT.

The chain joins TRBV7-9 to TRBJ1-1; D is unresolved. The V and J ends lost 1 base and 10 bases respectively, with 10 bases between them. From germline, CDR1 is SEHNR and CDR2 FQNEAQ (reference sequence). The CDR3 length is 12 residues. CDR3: CASSLESLGAFF. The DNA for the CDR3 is TGTGCCAGCAGCTTAGAATCGTTGGGAGCTTTCTTT.

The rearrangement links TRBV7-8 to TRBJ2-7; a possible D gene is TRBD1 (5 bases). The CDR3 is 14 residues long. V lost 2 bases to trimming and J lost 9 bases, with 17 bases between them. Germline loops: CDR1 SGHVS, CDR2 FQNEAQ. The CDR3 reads CASSLSYQTGTQYF. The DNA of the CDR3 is TGTGCCAGCAGCTTATCGTATCAAACAGGAACGCAGTACTTC. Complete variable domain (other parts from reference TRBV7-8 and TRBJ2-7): GAGVSQSPRYKVAKRGQDVALRCDPISGHVSLFWYQQALGQGPEFLTYFQNEAQLDKSGLPSDRFFAERPEGSVSTLKIQRTQQEDSAVYLCASSLSYQTGTQYFGPGTRLTVT.

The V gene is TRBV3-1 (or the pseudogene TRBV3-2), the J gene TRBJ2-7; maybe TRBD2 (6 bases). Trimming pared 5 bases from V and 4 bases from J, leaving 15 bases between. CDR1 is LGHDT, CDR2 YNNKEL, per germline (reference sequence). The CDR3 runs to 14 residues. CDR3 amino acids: CASSSSGTSYEQYF. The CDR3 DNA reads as TGTGCCAGCAGCTCGTCCGGGACTTCTTACGAGCAGTACTTC.

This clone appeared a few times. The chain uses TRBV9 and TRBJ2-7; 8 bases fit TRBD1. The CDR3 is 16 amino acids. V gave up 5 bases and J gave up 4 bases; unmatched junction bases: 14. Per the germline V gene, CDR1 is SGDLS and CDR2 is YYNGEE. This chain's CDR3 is CASSEGQGPPFYEQYF. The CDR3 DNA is TGTGCCAGCAGTGAAGGACAGGGCCCCCCCTTTTACGAGCAGTACTTC. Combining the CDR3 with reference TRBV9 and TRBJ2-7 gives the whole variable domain DSGVTQTPKHLITATGQRVTLRCSPRSGDLSVYWYQQSLDQGLQFLIQYYNGEERAKGNILERFSAQQFPDLHSELNLSSLELGDSALYFCASSEGQGPPFYEQYFGPGTRLTVT.

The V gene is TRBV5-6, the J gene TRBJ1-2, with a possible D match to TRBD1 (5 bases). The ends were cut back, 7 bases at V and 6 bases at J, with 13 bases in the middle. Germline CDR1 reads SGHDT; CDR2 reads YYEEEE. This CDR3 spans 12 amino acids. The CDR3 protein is CASQAGYDGYTF. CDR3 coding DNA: TGTGCCAGCCAGGCAGGGTATGATGGCTACACCTTC.

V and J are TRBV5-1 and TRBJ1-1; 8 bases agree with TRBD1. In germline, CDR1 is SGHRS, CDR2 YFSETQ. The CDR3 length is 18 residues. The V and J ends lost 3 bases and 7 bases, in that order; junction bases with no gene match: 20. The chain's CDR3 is CASSSPIYRGDTRGEAFF. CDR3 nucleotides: TGCGCCAGCAGCTCACCGATCTACAGGGGGGATACGAGGGGTGAAGCTTTCTTT. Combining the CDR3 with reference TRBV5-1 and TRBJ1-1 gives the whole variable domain KAGVTQTPRYLIKTRGQQVTLSCSPISGHRSVSWYQQTPGQGLQFLFEYFSETQRNKGNFPGRFSGRQFSNSRSEMNVSTLELGDSALYLCASSSPIYRGDTRGEAFFGQGTRLTVV.

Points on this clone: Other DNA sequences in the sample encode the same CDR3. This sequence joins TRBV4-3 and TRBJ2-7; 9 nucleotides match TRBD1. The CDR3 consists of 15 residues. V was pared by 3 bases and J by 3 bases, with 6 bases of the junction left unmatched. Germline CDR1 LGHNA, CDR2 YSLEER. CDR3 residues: CASSQGGTGFYEQYF. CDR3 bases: TGCGCCAGCAGCCAGGGAGGGACAGGGTTCTACGAGCAGTACTTC.

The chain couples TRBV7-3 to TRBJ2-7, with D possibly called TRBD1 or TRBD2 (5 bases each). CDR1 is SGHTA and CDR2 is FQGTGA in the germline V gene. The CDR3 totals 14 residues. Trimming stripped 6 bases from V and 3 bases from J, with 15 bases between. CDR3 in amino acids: CASRAQGAFYEQYF. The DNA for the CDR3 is TGTGCCAGCAGGGCCCAGGGAGCTTTCTACGAGCAGTACTTC.

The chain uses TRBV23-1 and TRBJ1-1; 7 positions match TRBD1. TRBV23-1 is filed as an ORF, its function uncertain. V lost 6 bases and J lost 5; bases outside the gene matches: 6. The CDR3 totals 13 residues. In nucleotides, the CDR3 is TGCGCCAGCAGGCAAACAGGGGTAACTGAAGCTTTCTTT. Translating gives CASRQTGVTEAFF.

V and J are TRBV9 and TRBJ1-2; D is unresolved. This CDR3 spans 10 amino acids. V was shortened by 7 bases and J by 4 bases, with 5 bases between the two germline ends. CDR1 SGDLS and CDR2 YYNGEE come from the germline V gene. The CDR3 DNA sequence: TGTGCCAGCGCCGGCTATGGCTACACCTTC. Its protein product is CASAGYGYTF.

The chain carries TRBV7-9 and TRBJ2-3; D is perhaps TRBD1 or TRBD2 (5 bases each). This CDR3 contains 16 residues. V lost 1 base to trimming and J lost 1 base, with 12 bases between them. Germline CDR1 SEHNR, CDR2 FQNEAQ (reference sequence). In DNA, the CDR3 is TGTGCCAGCAGCTTAGGTTCAGAGGGACGCACAGATACGCAGTATTTT. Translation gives CASSLGSEGRTDTQYF.

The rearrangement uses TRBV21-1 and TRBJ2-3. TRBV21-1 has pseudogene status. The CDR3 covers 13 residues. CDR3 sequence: CASRGDFWDTQYF. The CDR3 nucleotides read TGTGCCAGCAGGGGGGATTTTTGGGATACGCAGTATTTT.

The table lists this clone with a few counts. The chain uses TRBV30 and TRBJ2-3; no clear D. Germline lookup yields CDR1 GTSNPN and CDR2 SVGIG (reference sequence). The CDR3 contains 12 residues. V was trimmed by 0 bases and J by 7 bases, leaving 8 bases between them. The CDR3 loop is CAWSVGGNTQYF. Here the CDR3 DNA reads TGTGCCTGGAGTGTTGGTGGAAATACGCAGTATTTT.

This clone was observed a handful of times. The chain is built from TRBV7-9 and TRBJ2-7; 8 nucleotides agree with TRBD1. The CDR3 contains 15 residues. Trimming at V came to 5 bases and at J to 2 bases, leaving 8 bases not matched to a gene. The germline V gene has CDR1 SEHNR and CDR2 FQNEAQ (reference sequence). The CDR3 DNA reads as TGTGCCAGCAGCCCCGGGACAGGACCCACCTACGAGCAGTACTTC. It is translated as CASSPGTGPTYEQYF.

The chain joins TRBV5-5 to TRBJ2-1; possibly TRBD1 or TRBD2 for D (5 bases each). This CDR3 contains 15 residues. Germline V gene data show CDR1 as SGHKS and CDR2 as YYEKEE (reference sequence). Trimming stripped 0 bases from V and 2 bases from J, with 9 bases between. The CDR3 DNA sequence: TGTGCCAGCAGCTTGGTGGGGGAGACCTACAATGAGCAGTTCTTC. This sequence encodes CASSLVGETYNEQFF.